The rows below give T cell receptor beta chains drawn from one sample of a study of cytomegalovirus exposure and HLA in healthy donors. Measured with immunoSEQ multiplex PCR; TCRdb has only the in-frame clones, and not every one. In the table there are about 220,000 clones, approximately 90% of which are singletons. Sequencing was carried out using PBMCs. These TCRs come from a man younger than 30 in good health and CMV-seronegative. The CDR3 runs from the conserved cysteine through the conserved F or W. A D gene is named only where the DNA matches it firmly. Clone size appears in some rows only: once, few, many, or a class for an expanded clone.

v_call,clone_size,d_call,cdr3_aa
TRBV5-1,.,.,CASSPRVAEDTQYF
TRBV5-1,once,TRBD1,CASSPGTGSHYEQYF
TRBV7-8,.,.,CASSLRWGRTDYEQYF
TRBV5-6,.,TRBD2,CASSLVLAGFNEQFF
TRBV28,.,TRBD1,CASQTRGHLNTGELFF
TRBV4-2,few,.,CASSQDKRAYYEQYF
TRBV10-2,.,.,CASSTREPGNTIYF
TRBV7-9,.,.,CASRTLGPYNSPLHF
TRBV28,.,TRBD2,CASITSGRDTGELFF
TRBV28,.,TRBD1,CASSLTGTISEQYF
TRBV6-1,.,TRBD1,CASSEFHGDRVKSGANVLTF
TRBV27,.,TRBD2,CASSSPGTSGGYEQYF
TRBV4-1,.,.,CASSQDVTGRQPQHF
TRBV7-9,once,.,CASSQETEGYEQYF
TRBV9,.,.,CASSVYQQANTGELFF
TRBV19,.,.,CASLGFSVGEKLFF
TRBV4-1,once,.,CASSQDLIYQPQHF
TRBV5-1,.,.,CASSFQGGQNTEAFF
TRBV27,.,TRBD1,CASSLFPGQGIYNEQFF
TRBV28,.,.,CASSTQGGYTF
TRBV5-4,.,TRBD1,CASSAYRGLEAFF
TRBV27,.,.,CASTDSKERWVNSPLHF
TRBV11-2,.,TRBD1,CASSRGTGLNTGELFF
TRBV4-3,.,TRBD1,CASSQVNRGRGYGYTF
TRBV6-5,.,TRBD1,CASNNRGIRYEQYF
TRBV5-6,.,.,CASSLSPRLPYGYTF
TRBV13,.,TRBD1,CASSPWNRGLGNTIYF
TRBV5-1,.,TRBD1,CASRVGTGAEKLFF
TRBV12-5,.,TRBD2,CASDTRAGVYEQYF
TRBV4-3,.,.,CASSQTRGTDTQYF
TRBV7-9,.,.,CASSSRFMGATIYF
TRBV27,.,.,CASSLTALADGANVLTF
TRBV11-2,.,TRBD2,CASSSGTSGRRNEQFF
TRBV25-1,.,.,CAVWQAYNEQFF